Below are 8 T cell receptor beta chains sequenced from a single sample in a study of Ad26.COV2.S vaccination and SARS-CoV-2 variants. Libraries were prepared by immunoSEQ multiplex PCR; TCRdb keeps only in-frame clonotypes and omits some of them. The data hold about 350,000 clones, with approximately 90% observed a single time. The sequencing used peripheral blood, collected after recovery from COVID-19. The receptors come from a human donor who had recovered from COVID-19.

This sequence joins TRBV11-2 and TRBJ2-5; 9 bases line up with TRBD2. This CDR3 spans 16 amino acids. From germline, CDR1 is SGHAT and CDR2 FQNNGV. The J segment lost 5 bases and the V segment lost 7 bases, leaving 14 bases of the junction unmatched. The CDR3 region is CASNNIKTSGRETQYF. The CDR3 DNA sequence: TGTGCCAGCAACAATATAAAGACTAGCGGTCGGGAGACCCAGTACTTC.

This clone has only one observation. The V and J genes are TRBV19 and TRBJ1-4; D unclear. The germline CDR1 and CDR2 sequences are LNHDA and SQIVND (reference sequence). The length of the CDR3 is 15 residues. V lost 8 bases, J lost 2 bases, and 15 bases lay in between. In DNA form, the CDR3 reads TGTGCCAGTGGGGTACACCTCCCGACTAATGAAAAACTGTTTTTT. Translating it yields CASGVHLPTNEKLFF.

This clone was detected only a few times. V and J are TRBV6-5 and TRBJ1-1; D gene ambiguous. CDR3 length equals 14 residues. Germline assignment: CDR1 MNHEY and CDR2 SVGAGI. Trimming left V 4 bases short and J 0 bases short, with 9 bases between. The CDR3 DNA reads TGTGCCAGCAGTTGGGCAGGAGTGAACACTGAAGCTTTCTTT. Encoded protein: CASSWAGVNTEAFF.

This chain joins TRBV7-9 and TRBJ1-1; TRBD1 might be the D (5 bases). Per the germline V gene, CDR1 is SEHNR and CDR2 is FQNEAQ (reference sequence). The V end was cut by 5 bases, the J end by 0 bases, with 13 bases between. CDR3 length: 15 residues. CDR3 residues: CASSRGRTMNTEAFF. The CDR3 DNA sequence: TGTGCCAGCAGCCGGGGGAGGACAATGAACACTGAAGCTTTCTTT.

The J gene is TRBJ2-7, the V gene TRBV10-3; TRBD1 matches at 8 bases. V shed 6 bases, J shed 5 bases, and the junction held 9 bases outside the gene matches. Germline CDR1 ENHRY, CDR2 SYGVKD. This CDR3 contains 14 residues. The chain's CDR3 is CAISPTGGFHEQYF. CDR3 nucleotides: TGTGCCATCAGCCCAACAGGGGGATTCCACGAGCAGTACTTC.

The chain carries TRBV12-5 and TRBJ1-6, with a possible D match to TRBD1 (5 bases). The germline V gene encodes CDR1 LGHNT and CDR2 FRNRAP. This CDR3 region has 14 residues. Trimming shortened V by 1 base and J by 6 bases, and 7 bases separated the two germline ends. The CDR3 protein is CASGLAGTNSPLHF. CDR3 DNA sequence: TGTGCTAGTGGTTTGGCCGGGACTAATTCACCCCTCCACTTT.

This clone was observed a single time. The chain joins TRBV19 to TRBJ2-4, with 8 bases fitting TRBD2. V shed 7 bases, J shed 5 bases, and the junction held 13 bases outside the gene matches. Germline V gene lookup returns CDR1 LNHDA and CDR2 SQIVND (reference sequence). This CDR3 contains 16 residues. CDR3 sequence: CASTTLSGGMQNIQYF. The DNA for the CDR3 is TGTGCCAGTACCACCCTCTCGGGGGGGATGCAAAACATTCAGTACTTC.

The rearrangement uses TRBV7-9 and TRBJ2-2, with D unclear. Trimming took 0 bases from V and 6 from J, leaving 8 bases between them. This CDR3 region has 14 residues. Looked up from germline, CDR1 is SEHNR and CDR2 is FQNEAQ (reference sequence). CDR3: CASSLARRPGELFF. The DNA for the CDR3 is TGTGCCAGCAGCTTAGCGCGGCGGCCCGGGGAGCTGTTTTTT.